This paragraph reports one T cell receptor (beta chain). The germline CDR1 and CDR2 sequences are SGHDT and YYEEEE. The V gene lost 2 bases and the J gene lost 8 bases, with 19 bases spanning the gap. The CDR3 has 16 amino acids. The data originate from a study of shared clonotypes between healthy human individuals. Profiled with immunoSEQ multiplex PCR; TCRdb holds only in-frame clones, not every one. The sample consists of approximately 1.1 million clones, 75% to 85% of them appearing once. The sample consisted of memory CD4+ T cells from PBMCs. Described subset: CD45RA-negative fraction. The V gene is TRBV5-6, the J gene TRBJ2-2; the D is unclear. This receptor was taken from a man aged 18-30 years in good health. Some clones in this sample may be carry-over from other donors' samples. CDR3 protein: CASSLSTPTRSGELFF. CDR3 bases: TGTGCCAGCAGCTTATCGACCCCCACAAGATCAGGGGAGCTGTTTTTT.